One and the same sample provided the 5 T cell receptor beta chains below, sequenced in a study of blood T cell dynamics during melanoma immunotherapy (dated by TCRdb to the early 2020s). What the time point label conveys for this sample: pre-treatment baseline. Library preparation employed the immunoSEQ multiplex PCR assay. In its TCRdb copy, this immuneACCESS table keeps in-frame sequences only and misses some clones. Where compared with another copy, unresolved V genes explain less than half of these, and the others have no known cause. This sample has more than 8,000 clones in its table, and more than 65% of those were observed once. 1% to 1.5% of the sample lies in the top ten. The sample in question was blood, obtained from a patient treated with checkpoint blockade. All receptors derive from a human donor with melanoma.

The chain carries TRBV4-3 and TRBJ2-7; D call uncertain. CDR1 and CDR2 (germline): LGHNA, YSLEER. CDR3 length equals 13 residues. The germline V and J ends were trimmed by 3 bases and 6 bases, with 12 bases remaining between them. Written as DNA, the CDR3 is TGCGCCAGCAGCCAGTTTATGGCAGCCGAGCAGTACTTC. Its protein is CASSQFMAAEQYF.

The chain is built from TRBV19 and TRBJ2-7; 12 bases are shared with TRBD2. Germline CDR1 is LNHDA and CDR2 is SQIVND (reference sequence). The trim removed 4 bases at V and 5 bases at J, leaving 15 bases unmatched. The CDR3 has 18 amino acids. As DNA, the CDR3 is TGTGCCAGTAGTACCGCTCATCTAGCGGGGGGGCCTCTCCACGAGCAGTACTTC. The encoded protein is CASSTAHLAGGPLHEQYF.

The V call is TRBV4-1, the J call TRBJ2-7, with TRBD1 as a possible D gene (6 bases). The germline V and J ends were trimmed by 3 bases and 2 bases, with 14 bases remaining between them. Germline CDR1 reads MGHRA; CDR2 reads YSYEKL. There are 15 residues in the CDR3. CDR3 in DNA: TGCGCCAGCAGCCAGGCCGGGACAAGCGCCTACGAGCAGTACTTC. Encoded protein: CASSQAGTSAYEQYF.

The chain uses TRBV28 and TRBJ1-2; 8 bases are shared with TRBD1. The V and J ends lost 7 bases and 8 bases, in that order; junction bases with no gene match: 9. CDR3 length equals 13 residues. Germline lookup yields CDR1 MDHEN and CDR2 SYDVKM. CDR3 bases: TGTGCCAGCATCCTGACAGGGGAAGACGGCTACACCTTC. It yields the protein CASILTGEDGYTF.

V and J are TRBV4-1 and TRBJ2-1, with TRBD1 identical over 10 bases. Germline assignment: CDR1 MGHRA and CDR2 YSYEKL. This CDR3 has 15 amino acids. The V and J ends lost 6 bases and 6 bases, in that order; junction bases with no gene match: 8. CDR3 region: CASRPPGTGVNEQFF. The CDR3 DNA reads as TGCGCCAGCAGGCCACCCGGGACAGGGGTCAATGAGCAGTTCTTC.